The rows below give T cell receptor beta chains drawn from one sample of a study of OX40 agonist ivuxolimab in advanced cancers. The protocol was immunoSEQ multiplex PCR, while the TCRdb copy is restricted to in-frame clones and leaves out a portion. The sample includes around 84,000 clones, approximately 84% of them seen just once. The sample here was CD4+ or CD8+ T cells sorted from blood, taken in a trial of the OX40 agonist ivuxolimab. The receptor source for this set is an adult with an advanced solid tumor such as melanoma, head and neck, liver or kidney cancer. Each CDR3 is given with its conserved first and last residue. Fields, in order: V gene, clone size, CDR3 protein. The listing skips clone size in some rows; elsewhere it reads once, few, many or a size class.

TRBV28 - CASRSKAMGAFF
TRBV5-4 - CASSQDRGLYEQYF
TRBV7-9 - CASSSTRTGSYEQYF
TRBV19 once CASIGRGDYGYTF
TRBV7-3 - CASSRQGTTFSNEQFF
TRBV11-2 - CASSLEGRDTGELFF
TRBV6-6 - CASSYGGQENIQYF
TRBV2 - CAGGLGSNTEAFF
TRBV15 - CATSRAGLGITEAFF
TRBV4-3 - CASSQRSGEAGELFF
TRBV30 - CAWNLGQYEQFF
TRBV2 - CASSQELTGGYGYTF
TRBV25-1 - CASSDPTGTNEKLFF
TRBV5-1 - CASSFYLAGEALYF
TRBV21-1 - CASSLTGIYYGYTF
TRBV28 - CASSLTDTQYF
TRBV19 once CASSIDPWGDTEAFF
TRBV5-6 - CASSLVNPGATQYF
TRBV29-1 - CSVGSLEAFF
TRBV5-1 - CASSSGTSWGETQYF
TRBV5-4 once CASSLAGAGGLYEQYF
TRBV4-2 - CASSRVGAPFSYEQYF
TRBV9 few CASSPRTGGEVNYGYTF
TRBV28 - CASSGGGGLNQPQHF
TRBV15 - CATSRDNRPPTVQETQYF
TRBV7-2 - CASSLRQRGTSGRETQYF
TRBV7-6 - CASSLQGSYNSPLHF
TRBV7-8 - CASSVLVARGLTTPGYTF
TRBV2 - CASSDRANEQFF
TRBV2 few CASRPGTGSWEQYF
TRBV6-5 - CASSYSRGRISEAFF
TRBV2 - CASNLVPGNTIYF
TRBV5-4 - CASSLTGSTLAKNIQYF
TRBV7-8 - CASSPFGVTNNEQFF
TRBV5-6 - CASSFSSSGNTIYF
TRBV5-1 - CASSKGQVINEQFF
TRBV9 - CASSVDGSQPQHF
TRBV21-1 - CASSGYTGSGNTIYF
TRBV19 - CASSPGTDNEQFF
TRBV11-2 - CASNFRLARRDNEQFF
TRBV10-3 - CAISEFGLNQPQHF
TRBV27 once CASNRGGPTDTQYF
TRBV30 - CAWGKQGDTEAFF
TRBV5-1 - CASSVESYRDSQAFF
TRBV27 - CASSLFGRFNEKLFF
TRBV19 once CASSRNGQGALSNQPQHF
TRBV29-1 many CGYAGVGETQYF
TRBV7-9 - CASSLALGGPQHF
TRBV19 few CASSTGGAQHF
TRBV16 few CASSPIPGGQPQHF
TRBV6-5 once CASSFDRVGEKLFF
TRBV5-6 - CASSFGGGPYNEQFF
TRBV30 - CAWSWGGNNEQFF
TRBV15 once CATSRDQAKETQYF
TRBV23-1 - CASRPPGDRGRGNTIYF
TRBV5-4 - CASSTSGGSNEQFF
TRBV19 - CASSILLAAGELFF
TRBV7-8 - CASSSNIVYEQYF
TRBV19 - CASSIVSQEYGYTF
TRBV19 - CASSISSQAETQYF